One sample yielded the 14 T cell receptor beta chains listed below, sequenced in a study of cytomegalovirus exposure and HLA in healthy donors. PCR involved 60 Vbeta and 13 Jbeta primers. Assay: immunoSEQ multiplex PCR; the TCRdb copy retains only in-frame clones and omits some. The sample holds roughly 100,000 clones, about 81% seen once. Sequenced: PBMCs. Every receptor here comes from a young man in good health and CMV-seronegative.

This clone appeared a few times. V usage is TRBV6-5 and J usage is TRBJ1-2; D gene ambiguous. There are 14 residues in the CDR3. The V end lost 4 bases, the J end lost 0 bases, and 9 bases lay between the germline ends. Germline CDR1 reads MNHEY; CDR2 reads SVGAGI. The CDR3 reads CASSSTGSNYGYTF. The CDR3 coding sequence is TGTGCCAGCAGTTCGACTGGTTCTAACTATGGCTACACCTTC.

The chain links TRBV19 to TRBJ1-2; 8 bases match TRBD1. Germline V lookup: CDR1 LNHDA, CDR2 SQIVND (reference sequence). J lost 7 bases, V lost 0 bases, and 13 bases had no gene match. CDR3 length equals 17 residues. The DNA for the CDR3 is TGTGCCAGTAGTATAGATCCCGTAAACAGGGGGTCGAGTGGCTACACCTTC. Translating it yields CASSIDPVNRGSSGYTF. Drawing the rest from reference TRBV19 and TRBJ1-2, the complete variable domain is DGGITQSPKYLFRKEGQNVTLSCEQNLNHDAMYWYRQDPGQGLRLIYYSQIVNDFQKGDIAEGYSVSREKKESFPLTVTSAQKNPTAFYLCASSIDPVNRGSSGYTFGSGTRLTVV.

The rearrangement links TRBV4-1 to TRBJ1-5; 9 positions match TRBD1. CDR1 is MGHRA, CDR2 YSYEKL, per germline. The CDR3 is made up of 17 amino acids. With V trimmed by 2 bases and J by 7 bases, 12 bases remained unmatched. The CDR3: CASSQTGQGFDKQPQHF. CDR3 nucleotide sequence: TGCGCCAGCAGCCAAACGGGACAGGGTTTCGATAAGCAGCCCCAGCATTTT.

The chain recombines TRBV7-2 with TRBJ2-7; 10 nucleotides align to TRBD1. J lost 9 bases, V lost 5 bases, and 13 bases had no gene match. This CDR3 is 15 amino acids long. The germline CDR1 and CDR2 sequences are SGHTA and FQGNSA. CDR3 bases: TGTGCCAGCAGCCCGATAATGACAGGGGGCGGCGTGCAGTACTTC. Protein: CASSPIMTGGGVQYF.

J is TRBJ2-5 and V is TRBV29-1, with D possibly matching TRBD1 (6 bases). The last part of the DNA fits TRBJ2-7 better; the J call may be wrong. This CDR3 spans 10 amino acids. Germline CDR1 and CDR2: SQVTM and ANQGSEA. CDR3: CSARDNEQYF. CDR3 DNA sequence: TGCAGCGCTAGGGACAACGAGCAGTACTTC.

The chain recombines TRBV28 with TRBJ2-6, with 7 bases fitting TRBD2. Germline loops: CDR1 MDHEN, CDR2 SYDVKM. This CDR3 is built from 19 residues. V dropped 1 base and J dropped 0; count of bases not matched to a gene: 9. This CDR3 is CASSLFGGMGSSGANVLTF. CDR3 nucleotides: TGTGCCAGCAGTTTATTCGGGGGGATGGGGAGCTCTGGGGCCAACGTCCTGACTTTC. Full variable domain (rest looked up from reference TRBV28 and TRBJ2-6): DVKVTQSSRYLVKRTGEKVFLECVQDMDHENMFWYRQDPGLGLRLIYFSYDVKMKEKGDIPEGYSVSREKKERFSLILESASTNQTSMYLCASSLFGGMGSSGANVLTFGAGSRLTVL.

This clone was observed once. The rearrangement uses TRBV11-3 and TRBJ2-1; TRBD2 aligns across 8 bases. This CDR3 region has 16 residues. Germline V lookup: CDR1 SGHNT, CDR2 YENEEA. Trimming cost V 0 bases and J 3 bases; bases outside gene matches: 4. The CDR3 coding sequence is TGTGCCAGCAGCTTAGATTTTAGCGGGAACTACAATGAGCAGTTCTTC. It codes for CASSLDFSGNYNEQFF.

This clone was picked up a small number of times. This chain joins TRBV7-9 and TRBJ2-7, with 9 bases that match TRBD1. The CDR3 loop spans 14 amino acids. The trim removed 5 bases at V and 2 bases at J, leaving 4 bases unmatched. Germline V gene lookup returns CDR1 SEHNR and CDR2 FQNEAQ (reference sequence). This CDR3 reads CASSPGTGTYEQYF. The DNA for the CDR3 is TGTGCCAGCAGCCCCGGGACAGGGACCTACGAGCAGTACTTC.

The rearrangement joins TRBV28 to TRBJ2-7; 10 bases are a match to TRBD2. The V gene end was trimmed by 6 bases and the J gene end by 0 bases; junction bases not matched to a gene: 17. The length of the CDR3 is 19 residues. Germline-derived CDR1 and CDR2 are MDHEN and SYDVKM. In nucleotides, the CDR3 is TGTGCCAGCAGCCTGGACCGGGGGGGTAGCGGGAGGAGCTCCTACGAGCAGTACTTC. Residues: CASSLDRGGSGRSSYEQYF.

The CDR3 region is CASSEFGGAEETQYF. For the CDR3, the DNA is TGCGCCAGCAGTGAGTTCGGGGGGGCAGAAGAGACCCAGTACTTC. The V gene is TRBV10-2, the J gene TRBJ2-5, with 8 bases fitting TRBD2. The germline CDR1 and CDR2 sequences are WSHSY and SAAADI. The trim removed 1 base at V and 3 bases at J, leaving 4 bases unmatched. The CDR3 is made up of 15 amino acids.

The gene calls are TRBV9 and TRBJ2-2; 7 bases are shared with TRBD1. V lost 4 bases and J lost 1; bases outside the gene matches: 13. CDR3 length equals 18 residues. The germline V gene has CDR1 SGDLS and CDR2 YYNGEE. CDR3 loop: CASSRGQALKLNTGELFF. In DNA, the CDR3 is TGTGCCAGCAGCAGAGGACAGGCCCTAAAACTGAACACCGGGGAGCTGTTTTTT.

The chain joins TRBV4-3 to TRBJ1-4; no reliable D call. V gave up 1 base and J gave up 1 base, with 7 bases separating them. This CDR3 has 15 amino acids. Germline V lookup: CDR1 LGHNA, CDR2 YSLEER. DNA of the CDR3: TGCGCCAGCAGCCAAGTGGGCCGAACTAATGAAAAACTGTTTTTT. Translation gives CASSQVGRTNEKLFF.

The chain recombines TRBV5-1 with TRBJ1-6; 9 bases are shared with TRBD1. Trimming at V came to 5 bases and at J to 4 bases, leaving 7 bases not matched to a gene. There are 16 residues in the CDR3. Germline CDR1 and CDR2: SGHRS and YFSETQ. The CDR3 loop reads CASSPMTGGYNSPLHF. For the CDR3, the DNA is TGCGCCAGCAGTCCGATGACAGGGGGTTATAATTCACCCCTCCACTTT.

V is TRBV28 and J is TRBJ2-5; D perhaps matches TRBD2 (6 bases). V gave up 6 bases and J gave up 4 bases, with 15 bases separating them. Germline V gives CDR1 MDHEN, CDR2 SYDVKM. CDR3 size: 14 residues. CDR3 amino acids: CASSARELSETQYF. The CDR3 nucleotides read TGTGCCAGCAGCGCCCGGGAGTTGTCAGAGACCCAGTACTTC.